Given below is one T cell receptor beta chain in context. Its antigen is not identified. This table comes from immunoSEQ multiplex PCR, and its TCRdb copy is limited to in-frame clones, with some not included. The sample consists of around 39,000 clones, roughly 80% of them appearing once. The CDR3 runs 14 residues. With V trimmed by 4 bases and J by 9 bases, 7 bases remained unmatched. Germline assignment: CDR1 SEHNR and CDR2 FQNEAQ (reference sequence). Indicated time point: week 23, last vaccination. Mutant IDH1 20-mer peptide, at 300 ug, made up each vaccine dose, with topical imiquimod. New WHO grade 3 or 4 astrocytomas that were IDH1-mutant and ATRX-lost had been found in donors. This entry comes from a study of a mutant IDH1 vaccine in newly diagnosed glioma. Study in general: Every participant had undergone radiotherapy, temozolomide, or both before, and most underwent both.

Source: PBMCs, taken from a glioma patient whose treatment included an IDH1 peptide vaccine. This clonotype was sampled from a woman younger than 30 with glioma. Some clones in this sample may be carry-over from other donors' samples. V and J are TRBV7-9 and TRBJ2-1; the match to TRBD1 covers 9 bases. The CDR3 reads CASSWRGTGSEQFF. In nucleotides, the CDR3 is TGTGCCAGCAGCTGGCGTGGGACAGGGAGTGAGCAGTTCTTC.